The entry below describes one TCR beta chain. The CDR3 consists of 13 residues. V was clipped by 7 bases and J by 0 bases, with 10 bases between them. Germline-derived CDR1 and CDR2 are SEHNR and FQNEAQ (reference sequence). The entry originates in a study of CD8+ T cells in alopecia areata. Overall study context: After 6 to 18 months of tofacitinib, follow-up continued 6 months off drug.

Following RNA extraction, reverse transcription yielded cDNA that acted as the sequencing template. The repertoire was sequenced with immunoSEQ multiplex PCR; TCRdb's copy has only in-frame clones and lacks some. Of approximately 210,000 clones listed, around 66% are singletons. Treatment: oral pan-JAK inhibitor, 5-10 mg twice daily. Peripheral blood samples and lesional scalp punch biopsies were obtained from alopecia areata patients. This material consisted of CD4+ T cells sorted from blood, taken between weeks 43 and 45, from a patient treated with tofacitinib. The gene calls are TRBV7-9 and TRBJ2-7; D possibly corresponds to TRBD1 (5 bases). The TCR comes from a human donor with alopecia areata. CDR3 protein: CASTDTTSYEQYF. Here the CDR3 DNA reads TGTGCCAGCACGGACACAACCTCCTACGAGCAGTACTTC.